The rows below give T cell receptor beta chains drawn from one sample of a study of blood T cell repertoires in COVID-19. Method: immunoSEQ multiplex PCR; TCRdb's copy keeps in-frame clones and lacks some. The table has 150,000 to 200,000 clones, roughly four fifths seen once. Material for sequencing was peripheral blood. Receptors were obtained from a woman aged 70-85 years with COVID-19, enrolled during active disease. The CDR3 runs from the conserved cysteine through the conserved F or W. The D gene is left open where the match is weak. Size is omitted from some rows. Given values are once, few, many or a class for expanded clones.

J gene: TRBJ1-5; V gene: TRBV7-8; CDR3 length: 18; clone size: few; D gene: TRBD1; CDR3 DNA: TGTGCCAGCAGCTTACTTCGCCCGACAGGGACGGTGGGTCAGCCCCAGCATTTT; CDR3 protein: CASSLLRPTGTVGQPQHF
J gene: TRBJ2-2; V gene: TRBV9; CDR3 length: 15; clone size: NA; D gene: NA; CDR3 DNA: TGTGCCAGCAGTGGAGGCAGGGGGGACACCGGGGAGCTGTTTTTT; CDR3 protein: CASSGGRGDTGELFF
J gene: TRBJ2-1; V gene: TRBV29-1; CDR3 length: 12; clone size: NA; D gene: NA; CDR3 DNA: TGCAGCGCTTCGGGCTCCTACAATGAGCAGTTCTTC; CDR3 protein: CSASGSYNEQFF
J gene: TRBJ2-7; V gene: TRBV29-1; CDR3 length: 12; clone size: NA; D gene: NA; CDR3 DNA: TGCAGCGCCCGGAGGGGATCCGGCGAGCAGTACTTC; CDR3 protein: CSARRGSGEQYF
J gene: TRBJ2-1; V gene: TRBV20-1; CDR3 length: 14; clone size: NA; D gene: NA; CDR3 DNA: TGCAGTGCTAGTCCCGCGGGACTCGACAATGAGCAGTTCTTC; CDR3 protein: CSASPAGLDNEQFF
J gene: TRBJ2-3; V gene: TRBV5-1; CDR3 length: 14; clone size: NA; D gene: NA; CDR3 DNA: TGCGCCAGCACCCTGGGGCGGGAAGAAGATACGCAGTATTTT; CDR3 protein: CASTLGREEDTQYF
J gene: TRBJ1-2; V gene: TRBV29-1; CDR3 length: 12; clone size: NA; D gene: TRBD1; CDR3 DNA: TGCAGCGTTGTACGGGACAGGCATGGCTACACCTTC; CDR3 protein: CSVVRDRHGYTF
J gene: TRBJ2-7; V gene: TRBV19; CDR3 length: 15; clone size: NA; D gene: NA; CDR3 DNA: TGTGCCAGTAGTTTTGACAGTCAGAACTCCTACGAGCAGTACTTC; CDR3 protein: CASSFDSQNSYEQYF
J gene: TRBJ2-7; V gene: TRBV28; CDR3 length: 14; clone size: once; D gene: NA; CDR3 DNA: TGTGCCAGCAGTTTTCGGAGTCACTCCTACGAGCAGTACTTC; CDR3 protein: CASSFRSHSYEQYF
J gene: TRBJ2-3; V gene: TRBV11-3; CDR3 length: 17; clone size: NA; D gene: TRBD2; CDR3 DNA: TGTGCCAGCAGCTTAGTAAGCGGGGCGGGCGGCACAGATACGCAGTATTTT; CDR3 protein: CASSLVSGAGGTDTQYF
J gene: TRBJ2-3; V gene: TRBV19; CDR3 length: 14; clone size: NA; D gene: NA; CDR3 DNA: TGTGCCAGTAGCCAATACTTGGGCACAGATACGCAGTATTTT; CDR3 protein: CASSQYLGTDTQYF
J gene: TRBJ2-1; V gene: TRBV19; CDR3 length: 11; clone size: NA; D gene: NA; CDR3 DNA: TGTGCCAGTAGTATAATGCGTGAGCAGTTCTTC; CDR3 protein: CASSIMREQFF
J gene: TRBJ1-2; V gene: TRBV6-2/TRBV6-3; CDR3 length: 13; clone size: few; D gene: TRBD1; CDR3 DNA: TGTGCCAGCAGCCCGACAGGGACCAACGGCTACACCTTC; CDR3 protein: CASSPTGTNGYTF
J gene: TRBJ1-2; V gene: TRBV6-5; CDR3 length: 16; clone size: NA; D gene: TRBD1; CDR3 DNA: TGTGCCAGCAGTTACAACCGGGACAGGACATACTATGGCTACACCTTC; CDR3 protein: CASSYNRDRTYYGYTF
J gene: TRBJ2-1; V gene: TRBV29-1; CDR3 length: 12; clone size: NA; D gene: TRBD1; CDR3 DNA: TGCAGCGTTCAGGGGGTTCCAGGTGAGCAGTTCTTC; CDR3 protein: CSVQGVPGEQFF
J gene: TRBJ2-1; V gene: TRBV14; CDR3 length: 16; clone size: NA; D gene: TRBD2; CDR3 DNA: TGTGCCAGCAGCCAAGAACCACTACTAGCGGGAGACTCTCTGTTCTTC; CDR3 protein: CASSQEPLLAGDSLFF
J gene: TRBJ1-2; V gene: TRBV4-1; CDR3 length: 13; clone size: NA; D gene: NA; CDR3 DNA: TGCGCCAGCAGCCAAGATGGGACATATGGCTACACCTTC; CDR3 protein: CASSQDGTYGYTF
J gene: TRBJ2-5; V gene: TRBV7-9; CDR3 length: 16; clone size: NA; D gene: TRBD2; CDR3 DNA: TGTGCCAGCAGCTTAGCCCTAGCGGGTCTGGGAGAGACCCAGTACTTC; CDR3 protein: CASSLALAGLGETQYF
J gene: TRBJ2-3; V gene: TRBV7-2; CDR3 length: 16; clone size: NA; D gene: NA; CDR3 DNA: TGTGCCAGCAGCCTCCGCGGGACTCCTAAAACGGATACGCAGTATTTT; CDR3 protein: CASSLRGTPKTDTQYF
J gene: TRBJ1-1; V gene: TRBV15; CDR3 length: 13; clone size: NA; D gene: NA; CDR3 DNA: TGTGCCACCAGCAGAGACTACGATACTGAAGCTTTCTTT; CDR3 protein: CATSRDYDTEAFF
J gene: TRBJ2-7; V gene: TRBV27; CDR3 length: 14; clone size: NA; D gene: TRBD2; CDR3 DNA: TGTGCCAGCAGTCCCCGGGGAGGGTCGCGCGAGCAGTACTTC; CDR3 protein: CASSPRGGSREQYF
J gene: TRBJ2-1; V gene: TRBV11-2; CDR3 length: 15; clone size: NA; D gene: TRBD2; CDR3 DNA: TGTGCCAGCAGACTACTAGCGCCGATGTCCAATGAGCAGTTCTTC; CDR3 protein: CASRLLAPMSNEQFF
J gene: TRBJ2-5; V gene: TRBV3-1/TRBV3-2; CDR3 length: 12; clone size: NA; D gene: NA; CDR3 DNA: TGTGCCAGCAGCCACGGGGAAGAGACCCAGTACTTC; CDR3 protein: CASSHGEETQYF
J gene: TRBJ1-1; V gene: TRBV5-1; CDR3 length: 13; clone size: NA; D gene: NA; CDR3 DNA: TGCGCCAGCAGCCCGCAGGGTATCACTGAAGCTTTCTTT; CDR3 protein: CASSPQGITEAFF
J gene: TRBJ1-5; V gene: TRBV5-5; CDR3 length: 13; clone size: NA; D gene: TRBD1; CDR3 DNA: TGTGCCAGCAGCCCACAGGGGTCTCAGCCCCAGCATTTT; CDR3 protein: CASSPQGSQPQHF
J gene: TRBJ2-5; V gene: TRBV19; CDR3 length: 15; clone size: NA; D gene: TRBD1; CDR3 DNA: TGTGCCAGTAGTCTTAGGACAGGGGACGAAGAGACCCAGTACTTC; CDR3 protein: CASSLRTGDEETQYF
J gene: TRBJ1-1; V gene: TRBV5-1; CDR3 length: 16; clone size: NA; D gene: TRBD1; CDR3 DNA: TGCGCCAGCAGCTTGGGCTGGGGACAGATGAACACTGAAGCTTTCTTT; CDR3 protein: CASSLGWGQMNTEAFF
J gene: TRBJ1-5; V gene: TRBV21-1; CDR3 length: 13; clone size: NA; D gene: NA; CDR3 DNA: TGTGCCATCATTGACAGGGGGAATCAGCCCCAGCATTTT; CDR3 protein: CAIIDRGNQPQHF
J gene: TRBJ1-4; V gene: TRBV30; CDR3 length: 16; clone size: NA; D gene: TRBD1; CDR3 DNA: TGTGCCTGGAGTCGCCGCACAGGGGTAAGGAATGAAAAACTGTTTTTT; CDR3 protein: CAWSRRTGVRNEKLFF
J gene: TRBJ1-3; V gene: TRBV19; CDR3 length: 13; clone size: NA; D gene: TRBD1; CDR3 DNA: TGTGCCAGCCGACAGGGGTCTGGAAACACCATATATTTT; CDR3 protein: CASRQGSGNTIYF
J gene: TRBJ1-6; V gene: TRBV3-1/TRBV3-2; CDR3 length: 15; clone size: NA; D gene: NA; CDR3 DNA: TGTGCCAGCAGCCAAAGTCCGGGAGAGGATTCACCCCTCCACTTT; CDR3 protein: CASSQSPGEDSPLHF
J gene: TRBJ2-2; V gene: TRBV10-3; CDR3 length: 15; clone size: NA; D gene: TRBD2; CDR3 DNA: TGTGCCAGCTCCCTACTAGCGGGAGATTTCGGGGAGCTGTTTTTT; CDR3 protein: CASSLLAGDFGELFF
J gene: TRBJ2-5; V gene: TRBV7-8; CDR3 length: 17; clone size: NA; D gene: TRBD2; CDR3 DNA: TGTGCCAGCAGCCTCGGGACTAGCGGGAGGGGTCAAGAGACCCAGTACTTC; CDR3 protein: CASSLGTSGRGQETQYF
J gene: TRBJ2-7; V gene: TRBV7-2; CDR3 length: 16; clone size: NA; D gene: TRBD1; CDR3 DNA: TGTGCCAGCAGCTCCCGATTAAGTACAGGGGTTAACGAGCAGTACTTC; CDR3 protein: CASSSRLSTGVNEQYF
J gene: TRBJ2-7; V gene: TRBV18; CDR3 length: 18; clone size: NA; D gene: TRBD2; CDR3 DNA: TGTGCCAGCTCACCTCGGTTTGAACTAGCGGGAGTAACCTACGAGCAGTACTTC; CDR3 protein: CASSPRFELAGVTYEQYF
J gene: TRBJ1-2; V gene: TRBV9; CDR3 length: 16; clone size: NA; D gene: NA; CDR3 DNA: TGTGCCAGCAGCGTAAAGGCCAGTACGTTGGAGGGTGGCTACACCTTC; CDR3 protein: CASSVKASTLEGGYTF
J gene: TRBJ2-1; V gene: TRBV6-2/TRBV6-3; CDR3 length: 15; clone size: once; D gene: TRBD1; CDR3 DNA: TGTGCCAGCAGTTCTGGACAGGGACCTCGCAATGAGCAGTTCTTC; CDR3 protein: CASSSGQGPRNEQFF
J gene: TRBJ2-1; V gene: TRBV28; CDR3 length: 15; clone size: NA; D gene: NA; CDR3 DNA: TGTGCCAGCAGTCCCCCCGGGACACTATACAATGAGCAGTTCTTC; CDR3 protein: CASSPPGTLYNEQFF
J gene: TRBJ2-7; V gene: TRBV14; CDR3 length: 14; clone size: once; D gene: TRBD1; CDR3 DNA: TGTGCCAGCAGCCCCGGACAGGGAGGCCACGAGCAGTACTTC; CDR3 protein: CASSPGQGGHEQYF